This T cell receptor beta chain originates from a study of T cells in Graves' hyperthyroidism and ophthalmopathy. Study-wide context: Peripheral blood was collected at initial diagnosis, before any treatment.

The CDR3 is 14 residues long. V dropped 0 bases and J dropped 6 bases, with 12 bases sitting between them. Germline loops: CDR1 SGHDT, CDR2 YYEEEE. Study results and caveats: Blood also held most thyroid clonotypes expanded beyond 0.001.

What was amplified from RNA transcripts were TCR beta CDR3 regions. HTBI primers were the set used in a first-round RT-PCR of the TCR CDR3. TCRdb ran MiXCR on the multiplex PCR reads and lists one entry per CDR3 protein. The data show more than 500,000 distinct CDR3 sequences, roughly 16% seen once. This clonotype occurred many times. Its specificity is not known. V and J are TRBV5-6 and TRBJ1-1; D is possibly TRBD1 (5 bases). The sequence came from a woman aged 30 to 39 with Graves' ophthalmopathy. The sequenced material came from blood. The CDR3 region has the DNA TGTGCCAGCAGCTTGGGGCAGGGAAGCGCTGAAGCTTTCTTT. Translating it yields CASSLGQGSAEAFF.